These 17 T cell receptor beta chains share one sample of origin, sequenced in a study of OX40 agonist ivuxolimab in advanced cancers. Repertoires were generated with immunoSEQ multiplex PCR, while TCRdb's copy carries only in-frame clones and drops some. The sample includes roughly 10,000 clones, 77% of them seen just once. The specimen was CD4+ or CD8+ T cells sorted from blood, collected in a trial of the OX40 agonist ivuxolimab. The receptors stem from an adult with an advanced solid tumor such as melanoma, head and neck, liver or kidney cancer.

V gene TRBV7-2 combines with J gene TRBJ2-1, with a possible D match to TRBD2 (5 bases). The V gene's germline CDR1 is SGHTA and CDR2 FQGNSA. V was cut by 0 bases and J by 4 bases, with 16 bases left in between. CDR3 length: 17 residues. CDR3 in amino acids: CASSLAPSTNYYNEQFF. CDR3 sequence (DNA): TGTGCCAGCAGCTTAGCGCCTAGCACGAATTATTACAATGAGCAGTTCTTC.

This clone occurred a few times. Other DNA sequences within the sample encode an identical CDR3. The chain uses TRBV27 and TRBJ2-7, with 12 nucleotides matching TRBD1. J gave up 5 bases and V 5 bases, and 4 bases lay outside the gene matches. CDR1 and CDR2 (germline): MNHEY, SMNVEV (reference sequence). The CDR3 runs to 14 residues. CDR3 residues: CASSPGTGGHEQYF. The CDR3 DNA reads TGTGCCAGCAGTCCCGGGACAGGGGGCCACGAGCAGTACTTC.

The rearrangement uses TRBV7-6 and TRBJ1-2; no definite D call. From germline, CDR1 is SGHVS and CDR2 FNYEAQ. With 1 base removed from V and 4 bases from J, the gap between germline ends came to 4 bases. The CDR3 runs 12 residues. The CDR3 is CASSLGGYGYTF. The CDR3 nucleotides are TGTGCCAGCAGCTTAGGAGGCTATGGCTACACCTTC.

A single count supports this clone. The genes are TRBV5-1 and TRBJ2-7, with D possibly TRBD2 on 5 matching bases. V lost 0 bases, J lost 6 bases, and 10 bases lay in between. This CDR3 spans 13 amino acids. Germline CDR1 SGHRS, CDR2 YFSETQ. The CDR3 DNA sequence: TGCGCCAGCAGCTTGGTCCGGGGAAGCGAGCAGTACTTC. As protein: CASSLVRGSEQYF.

By share, this clone counts as medium-sized. The rearrangement links TRBV6-5 to TRBJ2-3; TRBD2 agrees at 13 bases. Germline values: CDR1 MNHEY, CDR2 SVGAGI. After removal of 6 bases from V and 6 bases from J, the junction contained 6 bases not matched to a gene. This CDR3 contains 15 residues. The CDR3 sequence is CASRGLAGSLDTQYF. Here the CDR3 DNA reads TGTGCCAGCAGGGGACTAGCGGGAAGCTTGGATACGCAGTATTTT.

By its share, this clone is medium-sized. The chain combines TRBV29-1 with TRBJ2-3, with 10 bases fitting TRBD2. The V and J ends lost 3 bases and 4 bases, in that order; junction bases with no gene match: 10. The germline gives CDR1 SQVTM, CDR2 ANQGSEA. The length of the CDR3 is 16 residues. The CDR3 DNA reads as TGCAGCGTTGAGGGCCTCCCGGGACTAGCGTCAGATACGCAGTATTTT. Translating it yields CSVEGLPGLASDTQYF.

The chain carries TRBV10-2 and TRBJ2-3, with 8 bases matching TRBD2. Trimming cost V 0 bases and J 2 bases; bases outside gene matches: 4. This CDR3 has 16 residues. Germline CDR1 is WSHSY and CDR2 is SAAADI. CDR3 DNA sequence: TGCGCCAGCAGTGAGTCGGTGCGGGGGGCCACAGATACGCAGTATTTT. Translating it yields CASSESVRGATDTQYF.

The chain joins TRBV30 to TRBJ1-1; D uncertain. Trimming took off 0 bases at V and 2 bases at J, with 7 bases between the two ends. This CDR3 spans 13 amino acids. Germline CDR1 is GTSNPN and CDR2 is SVGIG (reference sequence). CDR3 residues: CAWSVNTNTEAFF. The CDR3 nucleotides are TGTGCCTGGAGTGTTAACACCAACACTGAAGCTTTCTTT.

The chain is built from TRBV6-1 and TRBJ1-5; 11 nucleotides align to TRBD1. The CDR3 extends over 15 amino acids. V dropped 1 base and J dropped 6; count of bases not matched to a gene: 2. In germline, CDR1 is MNHNS, CDR2 SASEGT. CDR3 DNA: TGTGCCAGCAGTGAAGGGACAGGGGGCAGTCAGCCCCAGCATTTT. It specifies CASSEGTGGSQPQHF.

This chain joins TRBV14 and TRBJ1-1, with D possibly being TRBD1 (5 bases). V was shortened by 3 bases and J by 3 bases, with 14 bases between the two germline ends. This CDR3 spans 15 amino acids. Germline V gives CDR1 SGHDN, CDR2 FVKESK. CDR3 coding DNA: TGTGCCAGCAGCCAGGAGGAGGGGAGAGACACTGAAGCTTTCTTT. Translating it yields CASSQEEGRDTEAFF.

V gene TRBV29-1 combines with J gene TRBJ1-4; D uncertain. The CDR3 runs to 13 residues. CDR1 and CDR2 from the germline V gene are SQVTM and ANQGSEA. V lost 4 bases and J 4 bases, leaving 10 bases between the germline ends. The CDR3 spells CSVARTGNEKLFF. Written as DNA, the CDR3 is TGCAGCGTTGCCAGGACCGGTAATGAAAAACTGTTTTTT.

This chain uses TRBV11-2 with TRBJ1-1; no definite D call. This CDR3 spans 11 amino acids. The germline CDR1 and CDR2 sequences are SGHAT and FQNNGV. V was trimmed by 1 base and J by 8 bases, leaving 5 bases between them. This CDR3 is CASSLVVEAFF. The CDR3 region has the DNA TGTGCCAGCAGCTTAGTTGTGGAAGCTTTCTTT.

This clone has a handful of counts. The chain carries TRBV4-1 and TRBJ2-1; no reliable D call. The CDR3 covers 14 residues. V was clipped by 6 bases and J by 1 base, with 10 bases between them. The V gene's germline CDR1 is MGHRA and CDR2 YSYEKL. The CDR3 DNA is TGCGCCAGCAGTGGAGCTGGGTCCTACAATGAGCAGTTCTTC. Residues: CASSGAGSYNEQFF.

A word on this clone: Given a much more abundant clone one base away, this may be a read error. The chain is built from TRBV4-1 and TRBJ1-4; D unresolved. This CDR3 region has 12 residues. Per germline, CDR1 MGHRA and CDR2 YSYEKL. CDR3 sequence reads: CASSPLGEKLFF. CDR3 sequence (DNA): TGTGCCAGCAGCCCCCTGGGTGAAAAACTGTTTTTT.

The J gene is TRBJ1-6, the V gene TRBV5-1; 7 bases are a match to TRBD1. The CDR3 has 15 amino acids. The germline V gene has CDR1 SGHRS and CDR2 YFSETQ. The V and J ends lost 1 base and 3 bases, in that order; junction bases with no gene match: 1. The CDR3, as DNA: TGCGCCAGCAGCTTGTGGACAGGCTATAATTCACCCCTCCACTTT. The encoded protein is CASSLWTGYNSPLHF.

The chain combines TRBV6-1 with TRBJ2-2; no clear D. V lost 5 bases and J 0 bases, leaving 10 bases between the germline ends. The CDR3 runs to 15 residues. CDR1 is MNHNS, CDR2 SASEGT, per germline. DNA for the CDR3: TGTGCCAGCAGTTGGCCAGGAACGAACACCGGGGAGCTGTTTTTT. Protein: CASSWPGTNTGELFF.

V usage is TRBV5-4 and J usage is TRBJ2-1; D is unresolved. The CDR3 covers 13 residues. V shed 4 bases and J shed 5 bases, with 10 bases lying between them. CDR1 and CDR2 (germline): SGHNT, YYREEE (reference sequence). CDR3 in DNA: TGTGCCAGCAGCGCTATTGAGAACAATGAGCAGTTCTTC. Its protein product is CASSAIENNEQFF.